The 2 T cell receptor beta chains below were found in one sample sequenced in a study of CD8 T cells in ankylosing spondylitis. General study points: What seemed typical of ankylosing spondylitis blood was a TCR beta motif built from several highly homologous variants.

TCRdb called the 5' RACE reads again in MiXCR, with one record for every CDR3 protein. This table has about 450,000 distinct CDR3 sequences, 25% to 30% appearing once. Their target antigens are unknown. Sequencing was carried out using blood, either unsorted or a sorted T cell fraction (not recorded which). The receptors originated from a male donor with ankylosing spondylitis.

The V call is TRBV30, the J call TRBJ1-3; D remains unclear. The CDR3 is made up of 13 amino acids. Germline CDR1 and CDR2: GTSNPN and SVGIG (reference sequence). Trimming stripped 3 bases from V and 0 bases from J, with 6 bases between. The CDR3 is CAWRQSSGNTIYF. CDR3 coding DNA: TGTGCCTGGAGACAGAGCTCTGGAAACACCATATATTTT.

This rearrangement joins TRBV5-1 to TRBJ2-3; possible D gene TRBD2, 6 bases. CDR3 size: 17 residues. Germline CDR1 is SGHRS and CDR2 is YFSETQ. Deletions cut 1 base from V and 2 bases from J, with 17 bases between. The CDR3 sequence: CASSLPLASSITDTQYF. CDR3 coding DNA: TGCGCCAGCAGCTTGCCGCTAGCGTCCAGCATCACAGATACGCAGTATTTT.